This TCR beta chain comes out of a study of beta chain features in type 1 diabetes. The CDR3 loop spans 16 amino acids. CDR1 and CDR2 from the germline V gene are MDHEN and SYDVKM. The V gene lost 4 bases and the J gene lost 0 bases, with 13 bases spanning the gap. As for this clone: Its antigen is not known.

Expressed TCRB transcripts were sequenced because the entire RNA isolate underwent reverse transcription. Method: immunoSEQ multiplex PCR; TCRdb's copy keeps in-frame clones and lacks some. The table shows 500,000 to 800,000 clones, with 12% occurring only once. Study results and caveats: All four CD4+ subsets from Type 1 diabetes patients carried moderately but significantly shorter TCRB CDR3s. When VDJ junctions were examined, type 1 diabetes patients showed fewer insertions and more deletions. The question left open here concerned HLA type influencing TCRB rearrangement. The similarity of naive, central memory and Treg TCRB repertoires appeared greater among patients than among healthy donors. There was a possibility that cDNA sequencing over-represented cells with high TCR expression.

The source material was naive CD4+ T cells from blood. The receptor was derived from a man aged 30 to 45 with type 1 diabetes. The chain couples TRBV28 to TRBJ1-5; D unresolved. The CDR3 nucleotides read TGTGCCAGCAGTTCCGCCGGCGGCTATAGCAATCAGCCCCAGCATTTT. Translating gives CASSSAGGYSNQPQHF.